The 6 T cell receptor beta chains listed next were all sequenced from one sample in a study of response to subunit inactivated influenza vaccine. TCRdb processed the RT-PCR reads anew with MiXCR; each CDR3 protein has one entry. Of around 710,000 distinct CDR3 sequences listed, more than 11% are singletons. This material consisted of PBMCs from blood, taken approximately 15 days before vaccination. The receptors originated from a man aged 45-65 years who received an inactivated influenza vaccine.

The sample holds a few counts of this clonotype. The rearrangement uses TRBV3-1 and TRBJ2-7, with a tentative D call TRBD1 (5 bases). The germline V gene encodes CDR1 LGHDT and CDR2 YNNKEL (reference sequence). The CDR3 totals 16 residues. The V end was cut by 4 bases, the J end by 0 bases, with 16 bases between. CDR3 region: CASSRWQDIRSYEQYF. The CDR3 nucleotides read TGTGCCAGCAGCCGTTGGCAGGACATCCGCTCCTACGAGCAGTACTTC.

The V and J genes are TRBV7-2 and TRBJ1-1; D is perhaps TRBD1 (5 bases). Germline CDR1 reads SGHTA; CDR2 reads FQGNSA. Trimming removed 4 bases at V and 1 base at J, with 10 bases between. This CDR3 contains 14 residues. This CDR3 is CASSYTGANTEAFF. In DNA form, the CDR3 reads TGTGCCAGCAGCTACACCGGGGCGAACACTGAAGCTTTCTTT.

This clonotype came up a few times. J is TRBJ2-1 and V is TRBV6-5; 11 nucleotides line up with TRBD2. CDR3 size: 18 residues. The germline CDR1 and CDR2 sequences are MNHEY and SVGAGI. The J segment lost 0 bases and the V segment lost 2 bases, leaving 6 bases of the junction unmatched. The CDR3 is CASSYVAGGLSSYNEQFF. In DNA form, the CDR3 reads TGTGCCAGCAGTTACGTAGCGGGGGGGCTTAGCTCCTACAATGAGCAGTTCTTC.

The chain joins TRBV29-1 to TRBJ2-5; TRBD2 is a possible D gene (6 bases). The CDR3 is made up of 13 amino acids. Trimming took 3 bases from V and 5 from J, leaving 13 bases between them. Germline CDR1 and CDR2: SQVTM and ANQGSEA. For the CDR3, the DNA is TGCAGCGTTGATCTTGGGGGGAGTGAGACCCAGTACTTC. Protein product: CSVDLGGSETQYF.

The chain combines TRBV27 with TRBJ1-3, with a tentative D call TRBD1 (5 bases). The V end was cut by 2 bases, the J end by 4 bases, with 9 bases between. The CDR3 extends over 14 amino acids. Germline loops: CDR1 MNHEY, CDR2 SMNVEV (reference sequence). Here the CDR3 DNA reads TGTGCCAGCAGTTTAACGGGGCCCGGAAACACCATATATTTT. Translating it yields CASSLTGPGNTIYF.

This clonotype came up a few times. The chain joins TRBV10-3 to TRBJ1-2; 7 nucleotides agree with TRBD1. Trimming at V came to 4 bases and at J to 4 bases, leaving 3 bases not matched to a gene. Germline-derived CDR1 and CDR2 are ENHRY and SYGVKD. The length of the CDR3 is 13 residues. CDR3 loop: CAISGGQPYGYTF. CDR3 nucleotides: TGTGCCATCAGTGGGGGACAGCCCTATGGCTACACCTTC.